This T cell receptor beta chain was obtained from a study of T-cell reconstitution after alpha-beta-depleted transplantation in children. V was trimmed by 1 base and J by 4 bases, leaving 17 bases between them. The CDR3 is made up of 16 amino acids. Germline V gives CDR1 SGHRS, CDR2 YFSETQ. As for this clonotype: Its antigen is not identified.

Molecular barcoding with unique molecular identifiers was used for the TCRbeta library. TCRdb reanalysed the PCR reads using MiXCR and keeps one entry per CDR3 protein. The sample shows 75,000 to 80,000 distinct CDR3 sequences, 15% to 20% of them seen only once. Study-level findings and limits: In patients about two months after transplant, alpha-beta T cells reportedly arose from several hundred expanded graft clones.

The V gene is TRBV5-1, the J gene TRBJ1-2, with D unclear. The sequence came from a male patient between 2 and 10 years old who had a stem cell transplant for acute lymphoblastic leukemia, so the T cells may come from the graft donor. Sequenced here: PBMCs, mostly from graft donor cells, sampled 360 days after TCRalphabeta/CD19-depleted stem cell transplant. CDR3 region: CASSLFLGRALYGYTF. As DNA, the CDR3 is TGCGCCAGCAGCTTGTTTCTGGGTAGGGCCCTCTATGGCTACACCTTC. Together with reference TRBV5-1 and TRBJ1-2, the CDR3 gives the full variable domain: KAGVTQTPRYLIKTRGQQVTLSCSPISGHRSVSWYQQTPGQGLQFLFEYFSETQRNKGNFPGRFSGRQFSNSRSEMNVSTLELGDSALYLCASSLFLGRALYGYTFGSGTRLTVV.